This TCR beta chain was recorded in a study of neurological immune-mediated disorders. Study-wide results and caveats: HTLV-1-associated myelopathy had the most TCR clonal expansion, while multiple sclerosis had the least, a level that fell below healthy controls.

Many counts were recorded for this clonotype. Antigen: not known. By 5'RACE with 10-nucleotide random UMIs, the cDNA was made. Every sequencing run produced over 190 million TCR-beta sequences that came from 15-18 subjects. TCRdb fed the 5' RACE reads into MiXCR, producing one record per CDR3 protein. The table has around 90,000 distinct CDR3 sequences, less than 15% seen once. Germline V CDR1 and CDR2: DFQATT, SNEGSKA (reference sequence). V shed 3 bases, J shed 4 bases, and the junction held 2 bases outside the gene matches. This CDR3 is 13 amino acids long. Time point in this sample: longitudinal time-point 2.

This sequence was found in a female donor with HTLV-1-associated myelopathy (HAM/TSP). The sample consisted of PBMCs. The rearrangement joins TRBV20-1 to TRBJ1-2; 10 bases fit TRBD1. The CDR3 region is CSASGTGVYGYTF. In DNA form, the CDR3 reads TGCAGTGCTAGCGGGACAGGGGTCTATGGCTACACCTTC.